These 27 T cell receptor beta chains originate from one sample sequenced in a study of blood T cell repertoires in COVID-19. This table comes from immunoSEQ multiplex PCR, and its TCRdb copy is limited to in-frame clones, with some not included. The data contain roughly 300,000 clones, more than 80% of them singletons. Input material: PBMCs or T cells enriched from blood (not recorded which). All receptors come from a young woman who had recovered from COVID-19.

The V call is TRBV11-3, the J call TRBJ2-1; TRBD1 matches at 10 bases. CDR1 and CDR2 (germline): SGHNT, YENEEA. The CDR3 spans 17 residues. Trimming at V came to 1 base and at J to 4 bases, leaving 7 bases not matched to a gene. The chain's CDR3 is CASSLGQGASLYNEQFF. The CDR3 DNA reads TGTGCCAGCAGCTTAGGACAGGGGGCATCTCTTTACAATGAGCAGTTCTTC.

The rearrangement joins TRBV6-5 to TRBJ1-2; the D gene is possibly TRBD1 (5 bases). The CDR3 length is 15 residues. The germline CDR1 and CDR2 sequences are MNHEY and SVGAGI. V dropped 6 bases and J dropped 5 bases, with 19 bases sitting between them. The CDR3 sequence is CASSRPGVNWYGYTF. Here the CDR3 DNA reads TGTGCCAGCAGCCGACCGGGGGTGAATTGGTATGGCTACACCTTC.

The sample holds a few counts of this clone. CDR3 protein: CSARGATEAFF. The CDR3 DNA sequence: TGCAGTGCTAGGGGGGCCACTGAAGCTTTCTTT. The genes are TRBV20-1 and TRBJ1-1, with D possibly matching TRBD1 (6 bases). Germline CDR1 and CDR2: DFQATT and SNEGSKA (reference sequence). Deletions cut 3 bases from V and 4 bases from J, with 6 bases between. The CDR3 runs to 11 residues.

The CDR3, as DNA: TGTGCCAGCAGATCGGACAGGGAGAGGTTTGAGCAGTTCTTC. Translation gives CASRSDRERFEQFF. This chain joins TRBV6-1 and TRBJ2-1; 8 nucleotides line up with TRBD1. V lost 6 bases to trimming and J lost 9 bases; unmatched junction nucleotides: 10. The germline gives CDR1 MNHNS, CDR2 SASEGT. The CDR3 is 14 residues long.

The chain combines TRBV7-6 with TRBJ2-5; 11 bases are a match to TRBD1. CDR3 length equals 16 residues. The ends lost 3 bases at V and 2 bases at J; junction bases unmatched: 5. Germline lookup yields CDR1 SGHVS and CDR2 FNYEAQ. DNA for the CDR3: TGTGCCAGCAGCTTCCGCCGGGACAGGGGGCAAGAGACCCAGTACTTC. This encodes CASSFRRDRGQETQYF.

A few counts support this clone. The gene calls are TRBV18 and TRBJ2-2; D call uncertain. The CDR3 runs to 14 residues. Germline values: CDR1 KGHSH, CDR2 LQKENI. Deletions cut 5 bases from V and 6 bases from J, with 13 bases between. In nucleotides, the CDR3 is TGTGCCAGCTCATCGACTGCTAGTGCCGGGGAGCTGTTTTTT. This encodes CASSSTASAGELFF.

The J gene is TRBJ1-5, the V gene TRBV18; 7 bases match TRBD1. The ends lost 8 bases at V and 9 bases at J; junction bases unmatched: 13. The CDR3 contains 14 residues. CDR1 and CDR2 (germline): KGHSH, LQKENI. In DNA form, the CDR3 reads TGTGCCAGCGCTCCGGGACAGCAGACGGGGCCCCAGCATTTT. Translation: CASAPGQQTGPQHF.

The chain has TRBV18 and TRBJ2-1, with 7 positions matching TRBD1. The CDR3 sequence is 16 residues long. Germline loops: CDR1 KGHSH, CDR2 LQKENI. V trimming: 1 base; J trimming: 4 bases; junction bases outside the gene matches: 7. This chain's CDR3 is CASSPQDRLLYNEQFF. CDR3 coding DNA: TGTGCCAGCTCACCACAGGACAGGTTACTTTACAATGAGCAGTTCTTC.

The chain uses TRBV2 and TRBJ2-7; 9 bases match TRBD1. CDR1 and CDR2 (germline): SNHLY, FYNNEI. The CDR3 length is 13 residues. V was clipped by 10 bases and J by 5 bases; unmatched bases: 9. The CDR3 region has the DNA TGTGCCACCAACCACAGGGGGCGGAACGAGCAGTACTTC. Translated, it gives CATNHRGRNEQYF. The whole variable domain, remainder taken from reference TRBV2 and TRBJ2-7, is EPEVTQTPSHQVTQMGQEVILRCVPISNHLYFYWYRQILGQKVEFLVSFYNNEISEKSEIFDDQFSVERPDGSNFTLKIRSTKLEDSAMYFCATNHRGRNEQYFGPGTRLTVT.

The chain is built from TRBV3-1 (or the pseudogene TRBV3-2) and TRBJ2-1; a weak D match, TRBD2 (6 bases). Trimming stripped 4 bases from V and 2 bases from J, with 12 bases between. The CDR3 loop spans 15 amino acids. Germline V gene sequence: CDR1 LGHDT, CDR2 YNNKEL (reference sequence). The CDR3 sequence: CASSRSGAAYNEQFF. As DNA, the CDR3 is TGTGCCAGCAGCCGTAGCGGAGCCGCCTACAATGAGCAGTTCTTC.

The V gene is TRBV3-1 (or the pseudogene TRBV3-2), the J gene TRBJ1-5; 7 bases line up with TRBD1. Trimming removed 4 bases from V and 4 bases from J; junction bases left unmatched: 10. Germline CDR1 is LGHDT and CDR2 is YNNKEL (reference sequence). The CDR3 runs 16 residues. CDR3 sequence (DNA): TGTGCCAGCAGCCGGAATTCCGGGACAGTTAATCAGCCCCAGCATTTT. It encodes CASSRNSGTVNQPQHF.

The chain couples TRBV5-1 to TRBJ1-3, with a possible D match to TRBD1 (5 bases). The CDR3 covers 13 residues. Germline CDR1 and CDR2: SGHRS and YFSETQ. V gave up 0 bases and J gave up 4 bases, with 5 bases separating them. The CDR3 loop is CASSLDRGNTIYF. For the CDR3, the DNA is TGCGCCAGCAGCTTGGACAGGGGAAACACCATATATTTT.

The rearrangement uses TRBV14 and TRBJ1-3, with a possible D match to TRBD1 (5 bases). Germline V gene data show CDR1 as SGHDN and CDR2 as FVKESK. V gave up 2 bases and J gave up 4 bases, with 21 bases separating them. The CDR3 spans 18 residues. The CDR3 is CASSQSPGGGAAGNTIYF. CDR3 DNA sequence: TGTGCCAGCAGCCAATCCCCTGGGGGGGGAGCGGCAGGAAACACCATATATTTT.

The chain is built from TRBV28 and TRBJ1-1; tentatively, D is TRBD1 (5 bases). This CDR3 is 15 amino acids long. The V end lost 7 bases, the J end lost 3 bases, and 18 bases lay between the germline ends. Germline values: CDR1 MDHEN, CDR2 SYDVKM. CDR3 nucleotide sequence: TGTGCCAGCAATCCCCTTTACCAGGGTTACACTGAAGCTTTCTTT. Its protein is CASNPLYQGYTEAFF.

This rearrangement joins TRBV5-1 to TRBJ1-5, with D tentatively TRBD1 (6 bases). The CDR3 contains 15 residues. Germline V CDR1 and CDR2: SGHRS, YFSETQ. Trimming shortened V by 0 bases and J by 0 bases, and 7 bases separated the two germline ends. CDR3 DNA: TGCGCCAGCAGCTTGGCAGGGGCTAGCAATCAGCCCCAGCATTTT. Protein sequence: CASSLAGASNQPQHF.

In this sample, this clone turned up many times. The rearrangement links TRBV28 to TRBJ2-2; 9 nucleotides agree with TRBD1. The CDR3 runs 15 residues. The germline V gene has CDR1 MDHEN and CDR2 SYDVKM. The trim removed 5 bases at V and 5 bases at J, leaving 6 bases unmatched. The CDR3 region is CASSRQGELTGELFF. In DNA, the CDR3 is TGTGCCAGCAGTCGACAGGGGGAATTAACCGGGGAGCTGTTTTTT.

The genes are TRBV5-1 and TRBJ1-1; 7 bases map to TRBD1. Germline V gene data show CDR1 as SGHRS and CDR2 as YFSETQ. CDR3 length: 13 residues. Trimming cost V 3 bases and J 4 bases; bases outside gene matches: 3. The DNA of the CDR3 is TGCGCCAGCAGCTATGCAGGGGGCACTGAAGCTTTCTTT. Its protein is CASSYAGGTEAFF.

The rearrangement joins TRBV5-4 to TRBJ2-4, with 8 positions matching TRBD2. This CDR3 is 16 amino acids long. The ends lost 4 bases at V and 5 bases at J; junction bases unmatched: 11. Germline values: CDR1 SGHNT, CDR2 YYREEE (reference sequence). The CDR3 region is CASSPGVREAQNIQYF. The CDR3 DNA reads TGTGCCAGCAGCCCGGGGGTGCGGGAGGCTCAAAACATTCAGTACTTC.

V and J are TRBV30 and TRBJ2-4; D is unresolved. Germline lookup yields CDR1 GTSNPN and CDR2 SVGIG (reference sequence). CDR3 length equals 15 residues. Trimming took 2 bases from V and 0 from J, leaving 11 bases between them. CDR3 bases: TGTGCCTGGAGTCAGGTTCTCTTAGCCAAAAACATTCAGTACTTC. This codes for CAWSQVLLAKNIQYF.

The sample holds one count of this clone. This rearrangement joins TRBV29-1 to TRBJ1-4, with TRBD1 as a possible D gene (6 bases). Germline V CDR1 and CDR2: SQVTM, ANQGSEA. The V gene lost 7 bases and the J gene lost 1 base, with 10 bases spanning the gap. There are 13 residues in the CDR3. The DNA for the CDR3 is TGCAGCGCCGTCAGGGGAACTAATGAAAAACTGTTTTTT. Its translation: CSAVRGTNEKLFF.

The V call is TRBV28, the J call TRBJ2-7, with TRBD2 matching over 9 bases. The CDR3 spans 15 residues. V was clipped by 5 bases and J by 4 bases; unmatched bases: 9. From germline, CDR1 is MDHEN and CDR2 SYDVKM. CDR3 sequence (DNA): TGTGCCAGCAGTACCCCGACTAGCGGACGATACGAGCAGTACTTC. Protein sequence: CASSTPTSGRYEQYF.

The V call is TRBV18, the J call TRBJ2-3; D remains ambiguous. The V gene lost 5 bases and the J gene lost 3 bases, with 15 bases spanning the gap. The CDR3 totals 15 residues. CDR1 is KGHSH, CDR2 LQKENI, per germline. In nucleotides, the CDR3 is TGTGCCAGCTCAGCCGCGGAGCCTCCTACAGATACGCAGTATTTT. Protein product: CASSAAEPPTDTQYF.

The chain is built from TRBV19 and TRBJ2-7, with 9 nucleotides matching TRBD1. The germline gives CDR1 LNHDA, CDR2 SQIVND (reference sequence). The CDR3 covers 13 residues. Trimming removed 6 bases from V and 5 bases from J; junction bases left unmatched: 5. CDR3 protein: CASSRDRVDEQYF. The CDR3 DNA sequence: TGTGCCAGTAGCCGGGACAGGGTGGACGAGCAGTACTTC.

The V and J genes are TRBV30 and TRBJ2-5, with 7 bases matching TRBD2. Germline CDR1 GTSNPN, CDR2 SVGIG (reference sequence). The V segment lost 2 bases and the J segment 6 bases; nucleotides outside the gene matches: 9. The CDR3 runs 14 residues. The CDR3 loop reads CAWSLGLERQTQYF. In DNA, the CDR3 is TGTGCCTGGAGTTTAGGACTAGAGCGACAGACCCAGTACTTC.

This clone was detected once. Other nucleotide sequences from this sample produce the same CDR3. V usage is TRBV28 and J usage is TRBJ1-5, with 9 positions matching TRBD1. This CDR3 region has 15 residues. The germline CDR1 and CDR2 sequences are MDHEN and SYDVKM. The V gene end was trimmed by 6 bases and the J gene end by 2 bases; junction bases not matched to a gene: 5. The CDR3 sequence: CASSPGQGGNQPQHF. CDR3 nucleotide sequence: TGTGCCAGCAGCCCGGGACAGGGTGGCAATCAGCCCCAGCATTTT.

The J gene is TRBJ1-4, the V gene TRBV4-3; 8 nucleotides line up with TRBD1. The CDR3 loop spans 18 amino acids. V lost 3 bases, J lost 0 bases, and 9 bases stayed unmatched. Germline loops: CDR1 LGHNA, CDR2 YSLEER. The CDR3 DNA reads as TGCGCCAGCAGCCAGTTGACAGGGGTCGACGCAACTAATGAAAAACTGTTTTTT. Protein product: CASSQLTGVDATNEKLFF.

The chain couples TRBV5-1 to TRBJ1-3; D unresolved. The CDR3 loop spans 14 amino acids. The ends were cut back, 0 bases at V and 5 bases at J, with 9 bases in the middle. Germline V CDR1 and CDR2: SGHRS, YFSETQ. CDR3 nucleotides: TGCGCCAGCAGCTTGGAGGAGGGTCGAAACACCATATATTTT. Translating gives CASSLEEGRNTIYF.